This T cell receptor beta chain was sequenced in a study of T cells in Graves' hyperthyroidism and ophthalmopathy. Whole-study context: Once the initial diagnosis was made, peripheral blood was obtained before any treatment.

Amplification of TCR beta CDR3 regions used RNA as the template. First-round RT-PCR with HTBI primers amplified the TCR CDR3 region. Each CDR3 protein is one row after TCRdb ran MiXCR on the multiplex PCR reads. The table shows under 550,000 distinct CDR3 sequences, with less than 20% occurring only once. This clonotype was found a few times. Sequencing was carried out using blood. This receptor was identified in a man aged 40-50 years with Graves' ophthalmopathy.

The CDR3 region is CSARRPGQPYRDGYTF. CDR3 coding DNA: TGCAGTGCTAGACGTCCGGGACAGCCTTATAGAGATGGCTACACCTTC. This chain links TRBV20-1 with TRBJ1-2; 7 bases are shared with TRBD1. The CDR3 runs to 16 residues. Germline CDR1 and CDR2: DFQATT and SNEGSKA (reference sequence). J was trimmed by 6 bases and V by 2 bases; bases with no gene match: 15.